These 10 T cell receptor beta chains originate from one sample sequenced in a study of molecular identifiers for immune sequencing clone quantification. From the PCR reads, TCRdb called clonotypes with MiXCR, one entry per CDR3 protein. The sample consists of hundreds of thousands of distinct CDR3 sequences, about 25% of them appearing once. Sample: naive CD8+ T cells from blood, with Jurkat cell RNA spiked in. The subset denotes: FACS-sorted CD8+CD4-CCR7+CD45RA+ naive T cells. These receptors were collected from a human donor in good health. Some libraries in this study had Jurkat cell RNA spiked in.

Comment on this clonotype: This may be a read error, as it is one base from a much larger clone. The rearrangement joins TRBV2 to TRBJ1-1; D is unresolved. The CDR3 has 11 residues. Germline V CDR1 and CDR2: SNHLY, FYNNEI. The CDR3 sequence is CASVSNTEALF. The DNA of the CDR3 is TGTGCCAGCGTTTCGAACACTGAAGCTCTCTTT.

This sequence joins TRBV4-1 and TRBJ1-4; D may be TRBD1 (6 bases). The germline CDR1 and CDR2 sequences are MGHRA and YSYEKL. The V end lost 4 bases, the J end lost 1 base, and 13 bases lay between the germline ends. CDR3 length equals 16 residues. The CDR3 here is CASSPPGGQTNEKLFF. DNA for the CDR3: TGCGCCAGCAGCCCTCCCGGGGGGCAAACTAATGAAAAACTGTTTTTT.

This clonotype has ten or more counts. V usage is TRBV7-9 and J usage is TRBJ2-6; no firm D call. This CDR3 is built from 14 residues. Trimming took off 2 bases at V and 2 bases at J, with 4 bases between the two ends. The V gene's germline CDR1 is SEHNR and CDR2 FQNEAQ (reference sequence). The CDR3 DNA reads TGTGCCAGCAGCTTATTAACTGGGGCCAACGTCCTGACTTTC. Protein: CASSLLTGANVLTF.

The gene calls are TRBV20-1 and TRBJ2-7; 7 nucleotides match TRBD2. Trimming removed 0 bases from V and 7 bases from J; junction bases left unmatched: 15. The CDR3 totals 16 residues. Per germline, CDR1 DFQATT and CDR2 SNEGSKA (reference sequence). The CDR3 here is CSARDTAGLDYNEQYF. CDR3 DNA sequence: TGCAGTGCTAGAGATACAGCGGGGTTAGATTACAATGAGCAGTACTTC.

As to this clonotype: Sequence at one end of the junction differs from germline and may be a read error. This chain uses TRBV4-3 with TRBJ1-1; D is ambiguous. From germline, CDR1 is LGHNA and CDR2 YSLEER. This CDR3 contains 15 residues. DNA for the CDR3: TGCGCCGGCAGCCAAGGACGGTTCATGAACACTGAAGCTTTCTTT. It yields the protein CAGSQGRFMNTEAFF.

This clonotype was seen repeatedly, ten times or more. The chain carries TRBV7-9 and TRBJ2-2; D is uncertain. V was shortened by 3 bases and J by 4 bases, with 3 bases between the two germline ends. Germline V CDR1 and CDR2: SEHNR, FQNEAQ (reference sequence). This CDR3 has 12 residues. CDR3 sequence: CASSFFTGELFF. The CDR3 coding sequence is TGTGCCAGCAGCTTTTTCACCGGGGAGCTGTTTTTT.

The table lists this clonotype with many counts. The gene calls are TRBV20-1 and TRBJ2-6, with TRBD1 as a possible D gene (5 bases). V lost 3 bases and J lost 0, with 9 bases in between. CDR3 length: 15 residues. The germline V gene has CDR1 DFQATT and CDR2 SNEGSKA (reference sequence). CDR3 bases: TGCAGTGCTAGGGAACAGGCCTCTGGGGCCAACGTCCTGACTTTC. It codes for CSAREQASGANVLTF.

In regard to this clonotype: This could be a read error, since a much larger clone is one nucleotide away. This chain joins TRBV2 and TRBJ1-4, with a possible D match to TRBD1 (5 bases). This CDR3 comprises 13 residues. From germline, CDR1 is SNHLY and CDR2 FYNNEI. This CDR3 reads CASREGNNDKLFF. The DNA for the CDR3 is TGTGCCAGCAGGGAGGGGAATAATGATAAACTGTTTTTT.

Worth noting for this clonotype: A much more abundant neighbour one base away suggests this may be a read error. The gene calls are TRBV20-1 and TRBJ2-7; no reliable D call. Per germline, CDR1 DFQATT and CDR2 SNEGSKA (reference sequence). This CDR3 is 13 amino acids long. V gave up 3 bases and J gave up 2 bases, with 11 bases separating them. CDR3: CSASNQPPYEQYF. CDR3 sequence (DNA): TGCAGTGCTAGCAATCAACCGCCCTACGAGCAGTACTTC.

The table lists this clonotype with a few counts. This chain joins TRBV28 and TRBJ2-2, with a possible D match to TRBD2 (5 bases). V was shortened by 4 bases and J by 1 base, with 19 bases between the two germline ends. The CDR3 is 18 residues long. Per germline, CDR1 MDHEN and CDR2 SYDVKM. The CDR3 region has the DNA TGTGCCAGCAGTTCTGCCATGACTGGACTCAGGAACACCGGGGAGCTGTTTTTT. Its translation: CASSSAMTGLRNTGELFF.